Each of the 19 T cell receptor beta chains below was sequenced from the same sample in a study of blood T cell repertoires in COVID-19. This table comes from immunoSEQ multiplex PCR, and its TCRdb copy is limited to in-frame clones, with some not included. The sample has about 360,000 clones; roughly 87% are singletons. The sequenced sample consisted of PBMCs or T cells enriched from blood (not recorded which). The receptors stem from a woman aged 40-49 years with acute COVID-19.

The gene calls are TRBV18 and TRBJ1-1; 10 bases agree with TRBD1. CDR1 KGHSH and CDR2 LQKENI come from the germline V gene. The CDR3 is 15 residues long. The J segment lost 11 bases and the V segment lost 3 bases, leaving 12 bases of the junction unmatched. The CDR3 protein is CASSPEDRGGAAAFF. CDR3 nucleotides: TGTGCCAGCTCACCGGAGGACAGGGGGGGCGCGGCGGCTTTCTTT. The whole variable domain, filled in from reference TRBV18 and TRBJ1-1, reads NAGVMQNPRHLVRRRGQEARLRCSPMKGHSHVYWYRQLPEEGLKFMVYLQKENIIDESGMPKERFSAEFPKEGPSILRIQQVVRGDSAAYFCASSPEDRGGAAAFFGQGTRLTVV.

This clone was seen more than once but under ten times. The chain carries TRBV2 and TRBJ1-2; D may be TRBD1 (5 bases). Germline V lookup: CDR1 SNHLY, CDR2 FYNNEI. V was shortened by 2 bases and J by 7 bases, with 8 bases between the two germline ends. The CDR3 runs 12 residues. CDR3 DNA: TGTGCCAGCAGTGAATGGGGGGGTGGCTACACCTTC. It is translated as CASSEWGGGYTF. Full variable domain (remainder filled in from reference TRBV2 and TRBJ1-2): EPEVTQTPSHQVTQMGQEVILRCVPISNHLYFYWYRQILGQKVEFLVSFYNNEISEKSEIFDDQFSVERPDGSNFTLKIRSTKLEDSAMYFCASSEWGGGYTFGSGTRLTVV.

The V and J genes are TRBV6-5 and TRBJ1-2, with 8 bases aligning to TRBD1. The CDR3 runs 14 residues. CDR1 is MNHEY, CDR2 SVGAGI, per germline. With 2 bases clipped from V and 6 bases from J, the junction kept 5 bases outside the gene matches. Written as DNA, the CDR3 is TGTGCCAGCAGTTACATGGACAGGGCGGATGGCTACACCTTC. It specifies CASSYMDRADGYTF.

The rearrangement joins TRBV5-1 to TRBJ2-3; 13 bases are shared with TRBD2. CDR3 length: 17 amino acids. J lost 2 bases, V lost 4 bases, and 7 bases had no gene match. CDR1 and CDR2 from the germline V gene are SGHRS and YFSETQ. The DNA of the CDR3 is TGCGCCAGCAGCCCCGGGACTAGCGGGGACTTCACAGATACGCAGTATTTT. As protein: CASSPGTSGDFTDTQYF.

V gene TRBV29-1 combines with J gene TRBJ1-2, with D unclear. Trimming shortened V by 6 bases and J by 0 bases, and 14 bases separated the two germline ends. CDR3 length: 14 amino acids. Germline V lookup: CDR1 SQVTM, CDR2 ANQGSEA. This CDR3 reads CSVLSAHSNYGYTF. CDR3 DNA sequence: TGCAGCGTCCTCAGCGCGCACTCTAACTATGGCTACACCTTC.

The rearrangement links TRBV7-8 to TRBJ1-1; D might be TRBD1 (5 bases). The CDR3 is 14 amino acids. V lost 6 bases to trimming and J lost 7 bases, with 18 bases between them. Germline V CDR1 and CDR2: SGHVS, FQNEAQ. The CDR3 loop reads CASRRQGFLGEAFF. CDR3 sequence (DNA): TGTGCCAGCAGGAGGCAGGGTTTTCTTGGTGAAGCTTTCTTT.

V usage is TRBV5-6 and J usage is TRBJ2-1, with D uncertain. V was pared by 3 bases and J by 0 bases, with 16 bases between. The CDR3 covers 17 residues. From germline, CDR1 is SGHDT and CDR2 YYEEEE. Here the CDR3 reads CASSSLQSDRSYNEQFF. DNA for the CDR3: TGTGCCAGCAGCTCGCTCCAATCAGATCGCTCCTACAATGAGCAGTTCTTC.

The V gene is TRBV3-1 (or the pseudogene TRBV3-2), the J gene TRBJ1-2; no firm D call. V shed 0 bases and J shed 0 bases, with 8 bases lying between them. CDR3 size: 15 residues. Germline V gives CDR1 LGHDT, CDR2 YNNKEL (reference sequence). This chain's CDR3 is CASSQDVAANYGYTF. The CDR3 DNA reads TGTGCCAGCAGCCAAGATGTGGCAGCTAACTATGGCTACACCTTC.

V is TRBV4-2 and J is TRBJ2-7, with unresolved D. Trimming left V 0 bases short and J 9 bases short, with 9 bases between. This CDR3 comprises 12 residues. Germline V gene data show CDR1 as LGHNA and CDR2 as YNFKEQ. CDR3 sequence reads: CASSQEDRVQYF. The CDR3 region has the DNA TGTGCCAGCAGCCAAGAAGACCGGGTGCAGTACTTC.

The sample holds one count of this clone. The chain couples TRBV18 to TRBJ1-2; weak D call: TRBD1 (6 bases). CDR3 length: 15 amino acids. CDR1 is KGHSH, CDR2 LQKENI, per germline. V was clipped by 1 base and J by 6 bases, with 15 bases between them. The CDR3 here is CASSPRVAGVDGYTF. Here the CDR3 DNA reads TGTGCCAGCTCACCACGGGTTGCAGGGGTGGATGGCTACACCTTC.

In its sample, this clone was seen once. The chain employs TRBV11-2 and TRBJ1-4; no clear D. Germline V lookup: CDR1 SGHAT, CDR2 FQNNGV. The CDR3 length is 14 residues. Trimming pared 5 bases from V and 6 bases from J, leaving 13 bases between. This chain's CDR3 is CASSPETGDEKLFF. Here the CDR3 DNA reads TGTGCCAGCAGCCCAGAGACGGGAGATGAAAAACTGTTTTTT.

The J gene is TRBJ2-5, the V gene TRBV5-1, with D maybe TRBD2 (5 bases). The CDR3 is 14 residues long. Germline V gene data show CDR1 as SGHRS and CDR2 as YFSETQ. V lost 4 bases and J lost 2, with 12 bases in between. The chain's CDR3 is CASSPDGIQETQYF. CDR3 DNA sequence: TGCGCCAGCAGCCCCGACGGGATACAAGAGACCCAGTACTTC.

The chain recombines TRBV19 with TRBJ1-2; tentative D call: TRBD1 (5 bases). Trimming pared 5 bases from V and 6 bases from J, leaving 13 bases between. This CDR3 is built from 13 residues. In germline, CDR1 is LNHDA, CDR2 SQIVND (reference sequence). CDR3 amino acids: CASSFRAGHGYTF. CDR3 in DNA: TGTGCCAGTAGTTTCAGGGCGGGGCATGGCTACACCTTC. The full variable domain, its missing parts supplied by reference TRBV19 and TRBJ1-2, is DGGITQSPKYLFRKEGQNVTLSCEQNLNHDAMYWYRQDPGQGLRLIYYSQIVNDFQKGDIAEGYSVSREKKESFPLTVTSAQKNPTAFYLCASSFRAGHGYTFGSGTRLTVV.

The chain employs TRBV11-2 and TRBJ2-3; maybe TRBD1 (6 bases). CDR3 length equals 15 residues. V lost 5 bases and J lost 0, with 12 bases in between. CDR1 is SGHAT, CDR2 FQNNGV, per germline. The CDR3 nucleotides are TGTGCCAGCAGCCATTGGGGGCCGAGCACAGATACGCAGTATTTT. Its translation is CASSHWGPSTDTQYF.

The DNA for the CDR3 is TGTGCTAGTGGTCGACAGGCCTACGAGCAGTACTTC. This sequence encodes CASGRQAYEQYF. The chain couples TRBV12-5 to TRBJ2-7; TRBD1 is a possible D gene (6 bases). The CDR3 is 12 amino acids. Trimming stripped 5 bases from V and 2 bases from J, with 7 bases between. CDR1 is LGHNT and CDR2 is FRNRAP in the germline V gene.

The chain recombines TRBV7-8 with TRBJ2-2; tentative D call: TRBD2 (5 bases). Germline loops: CDR1 SGHVS, CDR2 FQNEAQ. V lost 0 bases, J lost 8 bases, and 7 bases lay in between. There are 13 residues in the CDR3. CDR3 nucleotides: TGTGCCAGCAGCTTAGCGCCGGGAGGGGAGCTGTTTTTT. Its translation: CASSLAPGGELFF.

V and J are TRBV9 and TRBJ2-1; 7 bases line up with TRBD2. Germline lookup yields CDR1 SGDLS and CDR2 YYNGEE. The ends lost 4 bases at V and 4 bases at J; junction bases unmatched: 8. The length of the CDR3 is 15 residues. CDR3 DNA: TGTGCCAGCAGCCTCCTGGCGGGGGAGTACAATGAGCAGTTCTTC. Translation gives CASSLLAGEYNEQFF.

CDR3 amino acids: CASSPGGGRGEKLFF. DNA of the CDR3: TGTGCCAGCAGCCCAGGGGGTGGGCGTGGTGAAAAACTGTTTTTT. The V gene is TRBV7-9, the J gene TRBJ1-4; 7 nucleotides line up with TRBD1. Looked up from germline, CDR1 is SEHNR and CDR2 is FQNEAQ (reference sequence). V lost 5 bases and J lost 7; bases outside the gene matches: 10. The CDR3 has 15 amino acids.

The rearrangement links TRBV19 to TRBJ2-1, with 12 bases fitting TRBD2. Losses at the gene ends were 3 bases for V and 1 base for J; bases not matched to a gene: 13. Germline CDR1 is LNHDA and CDR2 is SQIVND (reference sequence). The CDR3 is 20 residues long. The CDR3 loop is CASSIRASGGAIGSYNEQFF. CDR3 nucleotide sequence: TGTGCCAGTAGTATCAGGGCTAGCGGGGGGGCAATAGGGTCCTACAATGAGCAGTTCTTC.